This T cell receptor (beta chain) was documented in a study of shared clonotypes between healthy human individuals. Sequenced by immunoSEQ multiplex PCR; TCRdb stores in-frame clones only, minus some. The table shows around 700,000 clones, with about two thirds occurring only once. Germline V lookup: CDR1 MDHEN, CDR2 SYDVKM. This CDR3 comprises 16 residues. V lost 10 bases to trimming and J lost 1 base, with 21 bases between them. The V gene is TRBV28, the J gene TRBJ2-3, with D possibly TRBD1 on 6 matching bases. The sequenced sample was memory CD4+ T cells sorted from blood. Documented subset: CD45RA-negative fraction. This receptor was taken from a woman in her twenties or thirties in good health. CDR3 coding DNA: TGTGCCACTTATCACCCCAGGGGAATTGGCACAGATACGCAGTATTTT. It codes for CATYHPRGIGTDTQYF.